The clone carrying this T cell receptor beta chain was seen repeatedly, ten times or more. What it binds is not known. TCRbeta library preparation incorporated unique molecular identifiers. TCRdb redid the calling of the PCR reads with MiXCR, one entry per CDR3 protein. The table lists fewer than 550,000 distinct CDR3 sequences, approximately 10% of them singletons. The V gene's germline CDR1 is SGHRS and CDR2 YFSETQ. The V end lost 0 bases, the J end lost 2 bases, and 13 bases lay between the germline ends. The CDR3 spans 16 residues. The sample comes from a study of T-cell reconstitution after alpha-beta-depleted transplantation in children. Whole-study results and caveats: Where alpha-beta T cells came from about two months after transplant was reportedly several hundred expanded graft clones. T-cell numbers and diversity, one year after transplant, stemmed largely from T cells that were newly produced. Diversity of TCRbeta at day 60 was high in some patients, arising from surviving recipient T cells and thymic progenitors.

The TCR comes from a female patient aged 2 to 10 who had a stem cell transplant for aplastic anemia, so the T cells may come from the graft donor. This chain links TRBV5-1 with TRBJ2-3; D possibly corresponds to TRBD2 (6 bases). Sample: PBMCs, mostly from graft donor cells, taken 180 days after TCRalphabeta/CD19-depleted stem cell transplant. In nucleotides, the CDR3 is TGCGCCAGCAGCTTGGTCCTAGCGAGTTACACAGATACGCAGTATTTT. Residues: CASSLVLASYTDTQYF.